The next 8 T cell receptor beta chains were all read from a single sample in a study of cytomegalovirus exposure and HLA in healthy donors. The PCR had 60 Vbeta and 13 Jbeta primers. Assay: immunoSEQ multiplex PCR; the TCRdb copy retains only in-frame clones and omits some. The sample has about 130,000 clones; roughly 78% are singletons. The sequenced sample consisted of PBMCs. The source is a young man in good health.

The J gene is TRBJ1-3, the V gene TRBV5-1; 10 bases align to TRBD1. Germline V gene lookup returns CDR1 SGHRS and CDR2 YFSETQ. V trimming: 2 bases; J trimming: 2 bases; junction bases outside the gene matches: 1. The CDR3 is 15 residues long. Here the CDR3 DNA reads TGCGCCAGCAGCTTTGGGACAGGGGCTGGAAACACCATATATTTT. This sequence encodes CASSFGTGAGNTIYF.

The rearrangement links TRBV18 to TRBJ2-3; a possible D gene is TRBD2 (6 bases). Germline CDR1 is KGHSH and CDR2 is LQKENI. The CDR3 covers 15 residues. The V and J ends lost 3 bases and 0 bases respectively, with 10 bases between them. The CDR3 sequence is CASSPRRDSTDTQYF. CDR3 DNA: TGTGCCAGCTCACCCAGGCGGGATAGCACAGATACGCAGTATTTT.

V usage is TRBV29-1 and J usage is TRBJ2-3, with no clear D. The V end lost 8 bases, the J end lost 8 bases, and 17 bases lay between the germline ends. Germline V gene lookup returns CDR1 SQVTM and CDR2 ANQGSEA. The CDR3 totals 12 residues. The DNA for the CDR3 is TGCAGCCCCCGTACTGGCACGGGTACGCAGTATTTT. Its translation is CSPRTGTGTQYF.

CDR3 sequence (DNA): TGTGCCAGCAGCTTAGGCCTAAGGAGCGGGAGAGTGGGAGAGACCCAGTACTTC. It codes for CASSLGLRSGRVGETQYF. The chain links TRBV13 to TRBJ2-5, with 8 bases that match TRBD2. Per the germline V gene, CDR1 is PRHDT and CDR2 is FYEKMQ (reference sequence). The CDR3 totals 18 residues. The ends lost 0 bases at V and 4 bases at J; junction bases unmatched: 13.

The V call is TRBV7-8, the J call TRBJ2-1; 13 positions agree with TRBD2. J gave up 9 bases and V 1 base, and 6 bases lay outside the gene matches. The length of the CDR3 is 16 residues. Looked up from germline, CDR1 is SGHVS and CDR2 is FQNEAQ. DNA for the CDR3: TGTGCCAGCAGCTTAGGGACTAGCGGGAGAAAACGTGAGCAGTTCTTC. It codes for CASSLGTSGRKREQFF.

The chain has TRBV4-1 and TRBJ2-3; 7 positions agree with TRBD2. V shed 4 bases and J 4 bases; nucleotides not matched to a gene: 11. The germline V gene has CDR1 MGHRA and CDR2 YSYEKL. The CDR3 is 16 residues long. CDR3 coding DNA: TGCGCCAGCAGCCCAACGCCGACTAGCACCCCAGATACGCAGTATTTT. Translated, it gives CASSPTPTSTPDTQYF.

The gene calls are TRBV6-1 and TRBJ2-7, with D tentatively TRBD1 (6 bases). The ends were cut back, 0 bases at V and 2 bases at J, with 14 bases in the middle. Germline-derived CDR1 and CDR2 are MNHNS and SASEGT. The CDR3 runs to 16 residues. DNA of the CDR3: TGTGCCAGCAGTGAAGCGCTTCGAAGGGGGACCTACGAGCAGTACTTC. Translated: CASSEALRRGTYEQYF.

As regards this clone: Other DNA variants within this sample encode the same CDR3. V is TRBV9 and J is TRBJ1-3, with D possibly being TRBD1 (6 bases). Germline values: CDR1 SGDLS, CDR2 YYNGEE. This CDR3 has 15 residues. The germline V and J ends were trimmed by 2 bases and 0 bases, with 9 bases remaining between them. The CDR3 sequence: CASSVDSSSGNTIYF. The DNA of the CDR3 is TGTGCCAGCAGCGTGGACAGTAGCTCTGGAAACACCATATATTTT. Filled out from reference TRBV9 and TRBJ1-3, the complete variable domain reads DSGVTQTPKHLITATGQRVTLRCSPRSGDLSVYWYQQSLDQGLQFLIQYYNGEERAKGNILERFSAQQFPDLHSELNLSSLELGDSALYFCASSVDSSSGNTIYFGEGSWLTVV.